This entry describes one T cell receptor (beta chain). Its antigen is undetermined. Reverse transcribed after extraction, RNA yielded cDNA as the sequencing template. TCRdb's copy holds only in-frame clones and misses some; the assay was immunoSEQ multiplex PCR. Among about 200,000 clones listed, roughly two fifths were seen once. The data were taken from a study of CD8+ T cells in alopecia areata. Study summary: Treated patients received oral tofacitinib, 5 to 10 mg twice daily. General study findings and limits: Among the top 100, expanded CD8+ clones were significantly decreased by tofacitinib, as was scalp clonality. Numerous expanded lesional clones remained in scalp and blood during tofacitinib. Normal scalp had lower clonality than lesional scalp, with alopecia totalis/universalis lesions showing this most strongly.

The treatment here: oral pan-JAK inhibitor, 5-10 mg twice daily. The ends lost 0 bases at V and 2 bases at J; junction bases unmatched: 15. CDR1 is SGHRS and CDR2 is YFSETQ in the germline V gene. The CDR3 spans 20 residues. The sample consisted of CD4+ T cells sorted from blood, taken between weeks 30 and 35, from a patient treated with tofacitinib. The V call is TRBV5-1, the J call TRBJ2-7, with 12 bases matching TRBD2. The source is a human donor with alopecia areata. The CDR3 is CASSLAPTSGSPTGTYEQYF. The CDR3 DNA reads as TGCGCCAGCAGCTTGGCCCCGACTAGCGGGAGCCCCACCGGAACCTACGAGCAGTACTTC.